This T cell receptor beta chain was identified during a study of T cells in Graves' hyperthyroidism and ophthalmopathy. Germline V gene lookup returns CDR1 KGHSH and CDR2 LQKENI. V lost 8 bases and J lost 13, with 17 bases in between. CDR3 length: 12 amino acids. This clonotype was detected many times. The study left out patients who had uncontrolled infection, other autoimmune disease, pregnancy or lactation. RNA transcripts yielded amplified TCR beta CDR3 regions. A set of HTBI primers served as the primers for a first-round RT-PCR of the TCR CDR3. TCRdb reanalysed the multiplex PCR reads using MiXCR and keeps one entry per CDR3 protein. The sample holds approximately 400,000 distinct CDR3 sequences, approximately 20% seen once.

Sequences were obtained from blood. The TCR comes from a woman aged 18-29 years with Graves' hyperthyroidism. V and J are TRBV18 and TRBJ2-2; a possible D gene is TRBD2 (5 bases). CDR3 residues: CASPRVSAVLFF. The CDR3 DNA is TGTGCCAGCCCGCGGGTGTCGGCTGTGCTGTTTTTT. Variable domain in full (rest from reference TRBV18 and TRBJ2-2): NAGVMQNPRHLVRRRGQEARLRCSPMKGHSHVYWYRQLPEEGLKFMVYLQKENIIDESGMPKERFSAEFPKEGPSILRIQQVVRGDSAAYFCASPRVSAVLFFGEGSRLTVL.